This TCR beta chain was captured by sequencing in a study of identical twins. Turning to this clonotype: No antigen is known for it.

Addition of a universal primer site occurred through template switching, and cDNA carried unique molecular identifiers. TCRdb processed the 5' RACE reads anew with MiXCR; each CDR3 protein has one entry. The top ten clones hold 0.25% to 0.3% of a sample with 1.5 million to 2 million distinct CDR3 sequences, under 35% of them seen once. Overall study findings and caveats: Models predicted too little out-of-frame TCR alpha sharing in monozygotic twins. Among out-of-frame alpha sequences shared by twins, low generation probability occurred in excess.

Donors were all healthy Caucasians. Trimming removed 4 bases at V and 5 bases at J, with 17 bases between. The CDR3 is 14 amino acids. The germline CDR1 and CDR2 sequences are DFQATT and SNEGSKA (reference sequence). Material: cord blood. The chain links TRBV20-1 to TRBJ1-1; D is unresolved. The sequence was collected from a newborn girl in good health. CDR3 sequence: CSAKPPQQGTEAFF. The CDR3 nucleotides read TGCAGTGCTAAGCCCCCACAACAAGGGACTGAAGCTTTCTTT.